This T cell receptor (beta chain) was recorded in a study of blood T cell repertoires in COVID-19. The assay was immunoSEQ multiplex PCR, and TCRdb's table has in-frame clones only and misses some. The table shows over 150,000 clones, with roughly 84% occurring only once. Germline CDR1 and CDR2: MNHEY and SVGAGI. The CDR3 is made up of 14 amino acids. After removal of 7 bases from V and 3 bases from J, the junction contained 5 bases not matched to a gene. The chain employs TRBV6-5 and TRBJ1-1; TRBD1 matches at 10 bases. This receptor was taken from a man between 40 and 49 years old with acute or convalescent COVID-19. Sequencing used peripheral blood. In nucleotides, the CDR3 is TGTGCCAGCACCATGACAGGGGGCCACACTGAAGCTTTCTTT. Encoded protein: CASTMTGGHTEAFF.